This note documents a single T cell receptor beta chain sequence. What it recognizes is unknown. The data originate from a study of T-cell memory formation after mild COVID-19. At the level of the study: Largely, TCR clusters stayed within a single donor.

Using constant-segment primers, 5'RACE produced TCR alpha and TCR beta cDNA libraries carrying sample barcodes and UMIs. From the 5' RACE reads, TCRdb called clonotypes with MiXCR, one entry per CDR3 protein. This table holds about 610,000 distinct CDR3 sequences, around 16% found once. Study findings and constraints: What remained unconfirmed was the SARS-CoV-2 specificity of second-wave clones peaking on day 37.

From germline, CDR1 is SEHNR and CDR2 FQNEAQ (reference sequence). This CDR3 region has 17 residues. V lost 3 bases and J lost 0; bases outside the gene matches: 8. This chain uses TRBV7-9 with TRBJ2-5; 9 nucleotides align to TRBD2. This TCR was sampled from an adult woman who had mild COVID-19 (a few samples of this study predate the infection). Cell type and time point are not known. Source material: PBMCs or a T cell subset sorted from them (not recorded which). The CDR3 DNA reads TGTGCCAGCAGCTTTATCGGAAGCGGGAGGCACCAAGAGACCCAGTACTTC. Protein sequence: CASSFIGSGRHQETQYF.